This T cell receptor (beta chain) emerged from a study of T-cell reconstitution after alpha-beta-depleted transplantation in children. This clonotype was recorded many times. Its antigen is unidentified. Study-level points and caveats: Reportedly, roughly two months post-transplant, alpha-beta T cells arose from several hundred expanded graft clones. Surviving recipient T cells and intrathymic progenitors accounted for some patients' high TCRbeta diversity at day 60. It was newly produced T cells that mostly accounted for T-cell counts and diversity one year after transplant.

During its preparation, the TCRbeta library received unique molecular identifiers. TCRdb passed the PCR reads through MiXCR, listing each CDR3 protein once. The sample lists about 230,000 distinct CDR3 sequences; approximately 10% were seen once. From germline, CDR1 is SGHRS and CDR2 YFSETQ. There are 13 residues in the CDR3. Trimming left V 2 bases short and J 5 bases short, with 10 bases between. This clonotype was sampled from a child less than two years old with acute myeloid leukemia, due to receive a stem cell transplant. The chain has TRBV5-1 and TRBJ1-1; no firm D call. Material: PBMCs, obtained before TCRalphabeta/CD19-depleted stem cell transplant. In nucleotides, the CDR3 is TGCGCCAGCAGCTTCAGAGTAGGGACTGAAGCTTTCTTT. This encodes CASSFRVGTEAFF.